A selection of T cell receptor beta chains follows, all from one sample in a study of cytomegalovirus exposure and HLA in healthy donors. Profiled with immunoSEQ multiplex PCR; TCRdb holds only in-frame clones, not every one. The sample includes fewer than 200,000 clones, around 80% of them seen just once. The sequenced sample was PBMCs. The receptors here all came from a male donor in good health and CMV-seronegative. CDR3s include the opening cysteine and the closing phenylalanine or tryptophan. The order of the fields is CDR3 DNA, CDR3 protein, D gene, clone size, V gene, J gene. The D gene is left open where the match is weak. Size tells how often a clone was seen (once, few, many) or the class of an expanded clone, and some rows leave it out.

cdr3_nt: TGTGCCAGCAGGTGGGCCTTAACAGATACGCAGTATTTT; cdr3_aa: CASRWALTDTQYF; d_call: NA; clone_size: NA; v_call: TRBV6-5; j_call: TRBJ2-3
cdr3_nt: TGTGCCAGCAGTTTGGGACAGGGGCCTGGAAACACCATATATTTT; cdr3_aa: CASSLGQGPGNTIYF; d_call: TRBD1; clone_size: NA; v_call: TRBV6-1; j_call: TRBJ1-3
cdr3_nt: TGTGCCAGCAGCTCCGCTAGCGGAGAGTACAATGAGCAGTTCTTC; cdr3_aa: CASSSASGEYNEQFF; d_call: TRBD2; clone_size: few; v_call: TRBV7-6; j_call: TRBJ2-1
cdr3_nt: TGTGCCAGCAGCGTCTACCGTGGTGGGGCCAACGTCCTGACTTTC; cdr3_aa: CASSVYRGGANVLTF; d_call: NA; clone_size: NA; v_call: TRBV9; j_call: TRBJ2-6
cdr3_nt: TGTGCCAGCAGCCCCGGACTAGCGGAGACTAATGAGCAGTTCTTC; cdr3_aa: CASSPGLAETNEQFF; d_call: TRBD2; clone_size: NA; v_call: TRBV11-1; j_call: TRBJ2-1
cdr3_nt: TGTGCCAGCAGCCGGGGGACAGGCAATGAAAAACTGTTTTTT; cdr3_aa: CASSRGTGNEKLFF; d_call: TRBD1; clone_size: NA; v_call: TRBV7-2; j_call: TRBJ1-4
cdr3_nt: TGCGCCAGCAGCCCGGGGACAGTACAGATTTCCACAGATACGCAGTATTTT; cdr3_aa: CASSPGTVQISTDTQYF; d_call: TRBD1; clone_size: NA; v_call: TRBV5-1; j_call: TRBJ2-3
cdr3_nt: TGTGCCAGCAGGCGAACAGACCCGTTAGATCAGCCCCAGCATTTT; cdr3_aa: CASRRTDPLDQPQHF; d_call: NA; clone_size: NA; v_call: TRBV21-1; j_call: TRBJ1-5
cdr3_nt: TGTGCCAGCAGCTTCGACGGGAGCAATCAGCCCCAGCATTTT; cdr3_aa: CASSFDGSNQPQHF; d_call: NA; clone_size: NA; v_call: TRBV28; j_call: TRBJ1-5
cdr3_nt: TGTGCCAGTACTACTAGCGGGAGACCCTCCTACGAGCAGTACTTC; cdr3_aa: CASTTSGRPSYEQYF; d_call: TRBD2; clone_size: few; v_call: TRBV19; j_call: TRBJ2-7
cdr3_nt: TGTGCCAGCAGCTTGACAGGGCTAGAGCAGTACTTC; cdr3_aa: CASSLTGLEQYF; d_call: TRBD1; clone_size: NA; v_call: TRBV11-2; j_call: TRBJ2-7
cdr3_nt: TGTGCCAGCAGTGAAGTACAGGGGGATCAGCCCCAGCATTTT; cdr3_aa: CASSEVQGDQPQHF; d_call: TRBD1; clone_size: NA; v_call: TRBV2; j_call: TRBJ1-5
cdr3_nt: TGTGCCAGCTCACCGGGACAGGGGGCCTCTGAAGCTTTCTTT; cdr3_aa: CASSPGQGASEAFF; d_call: TRBD1; clone_size: NA; v_call: TRBV18; j_call: TRBJ1-1
cdr3_nt: TGCAGCGTAAGCGGGAGGGCCCAAGATACGCAGTATTTT; cdr3_aa: CSVSGRAQDTQYF; d_call: TRBD2; clone_size: NA; v_call: TRBV29-1; j_call: TRBJ2-3
cdr3_nt: TGTGCCAGCAGCTCTCGTTCGACGGGAGGAGTAAGAGATACGCAGTATTTT; cdr3_aa: CASSSRSTGGVRDTQYF; d_call: TRBD2; clone_size: few; v_call: TRBV7-2; j_call: TRBJ2-3
cdr3_nt: TGTGCCAGCAGTTTCGCAGGTAACAATCAGCCCCAGCATTTT; cdr3_aa: CASSFAGNNQPQHF; d_call: NA; clone_size: NA; v_call: TRBV28; j_call: TRBJ1-5
cdr3_nt: TGTGCCTGGAGTGTACTAGGAGTCTATAATTCACCCCTCCACTTT; cdr3_aa: CAWSVLGVYNSPLHF; d_call: NA; clone_size: NA; v_call: TRBV30; j_call: TRBJ1-6
cdr3_nt: TGTGCCAGCAGTGAAGCGGGGGCATATGGCTACACCTTC; cdr3_aa: CASSEAGAYGYTF; d_call: NA; clone_size: once; v_call: TRBV25-1; j_call: TRBJ1-2
cdr3_nt: TGTGCCAGCAGTACTAGCGGGAGAGACACCGGGGAGCTGTTTTTT; cdr3_aa: CASSTSGRDTGELFF; d_call: TRBD2; clone_size: NA; v_call: TRBV11-2; j_call: TRBJ2-2
cdr3_nt: TGCGCCAGCAGCCCCCGGGACAGGGGATTTATGCAGTACTTC; cdr3_aa: CASSPRDRGFMQYF; d_call: TRBD1; clone_size: few; v_call: TRBV5-1; j_call: TRBJ2-5
cdr3_nt: TGTGCCAGTAGTATAACAGGTGGGGCCAACGTCCTGACTTTC; cdr3_aa: CASSITGGANVLTF; d_call: NA; clone_size: few; v_call: TRBV19; j_call: TRBJ2-6
cdr3_nt: TGTGCCAGCAGCTTATTGGGGGGGACCCAGTACTTC; cdr3_aa: CASSLLGGTQYF; d_call: NA; clone_size: NA; v_call: TRBV7-9; j_call: TRBJ2-5
cdr3_nt: TGCGCCAGCAGCTTGGAACAAGCTAGCGATACGCAGTATTTT; cdr3_aa: CASSLEQASDTQYF; d_call: NA; clone_size: NA; v_call: TRBV5-1; j_call: TRBJ2-3
cdr3_nt: TGTGCCAGCAGCCTAGACAGGGGGCAGCCCCAGCATTTT; cdr3_aa: CASSLDRGQPQHF; d_call: TRBD1; clone_size: once; v_call: TRBV4-2; j_call: TRBJ1-5
cdr3_nt: TGTGCCAGCAGTAGAAAAGGGGGCAGGAACACTGAAGCTTTCTTT; cdr3_aa: CASSRKGGRNTEAFF; d_call: TRBD1; clone_size: NA; v_call: TRBV6-1; j_call: TRBJ1-1
cdr3_nt: TGCGCCAGCAGCCAAGGAGCAGGGCCCGGCTGGGGAAACACCATATATTTT; cdr3_aa: CASSQGAGPGWGNTIYF; d_call: NA; clone_size: NA; v_call: TRBV4-1; j_call: TRBJ1-3
cdr3_nt: TGTGCCAGCAGCTTAGGACTAGCGGGAGGAAATGAGCAGTTCTTC; cdr3_aa: CASSLGLAGGNEQFF; d_call: TRBD2; clone_size: few; v_call: TRBV7-3; j_call: TRBJ2-1
cdr3_nt: TGTGCCAGCAGCCGGACAGCGACCTACGAGCAGTACTTC; cdr3_aa: CASSRTATYEQYF; d_call: NA; clone_size: NA; v_call: TRBV11-2; j_call: TRBJ2-7
cdr3_nt: TGTGCCAGCAGCCAAAGACAGGTCAACGAGCAGTACTTC; cdr3_aa: CASSQRQVNEQYF; d_call: NA; clone_size: NA; v_call: TRBV7-9; j_call: TRBJ2-7
cdr3_nt: TGTGCCAGCTCACCACGGTCAGTAGCGGGAGATAGGAATGAGCAGTTCTTC; cdr3_aa: CASSPRSVAGDRNEQFF; d_call: TRBD2; clone_size: NA; v_call: TRBV18; j_call: TRBJ2-1
cdr3_nt: TGTGCCAGCAGTGACTCAGGGGGTTCAGATACGCAGTATTTT; cdr3_aa: CASSDSGGSDTQYF; d_call: TRBD1; clone_size: few; v_call: TRBV25-1; j_call: TRBJ2-3
cdr3_nt: TGTGCCAGCAGTTTCCCGGGACAGGGGACCTACGAGCAGTACTTC; cdr3_aa: CASSFPGQGTYEQYF; d_call: TRBD1; clone_size: NA; v_call: TRBV28; j_call: TRBJ2-7
cdr3_nt: TGTGCCAGTAGTCCAGGACAGGGGACTTCGAATCAGCCCCAGCATTTT; cdr3_aa: CASSPGQGTSNQPQHF; d_call: TRBD1; clone_size: NA; v_call: TRBV19; j_call: TRBJ1-5
cdr3_nt: TGTGCCAGCAGTTCGACAGCGTATAGCAATCAGCCCCAGCATTTT; cdr3_aa: CASSSTAYSNQPQHF; d_call: NA; clone_size: NA; v_call: TRBV28; j_call: TRBJ1-5
cdr3_nt: TGTGCCAGTCAGCTACAGGGGGCTAGACCGAACACTGAAGCTTTCTTT; cdr3_aa: CASQLQGARPNTEAFF; d_call: TRBD1; clone_size: NA; v_call: TRBV19; j_call: TRBJ1-1
cdr3_nt: TGTGCCAGCACTAAGGACAGTTCCTACGAGCAGTACTTC; cdr3_aa: CASTKDSSYEQYF; d_call: NA; clone_size: NA; v_call: TRBV6-1; j_call: TRBJ2-7
cdr3_nt: TGCGCCAGCAGCAATAAACTAGCCCGTATACCTAGCACAGATACGCAGTATTTT; cdr3_aa: CASSNKLARIPSTDTQYF; d_call: NA; clone_size: few; v_call: TRBV5-1; j_call: TRBJ2-3
cdr3_nt: TGTGCCAGCAGCTTTAGGACTAGGAGTTGGGCAGATACGCAGTATTTT; cdr3_aa: CASSFRTRSWADTQYF; d_call: TRBD2; clone_size: NA; v_call: TRBV7-2; j_call: TRBJ2-3
cdr3_nt: TGTGCCAGCAGCTTGGCGGGAGTGGGGGAGACCCAGTACTTC; cdr3_aa: CASSLAGVGETQYF; d_call: TRBD2; clone_size: NA; v_call: TRBV7-2; j_call: TRBJ2-5
cdr3_nt: TGTGCCAGCAGCTTGCCTACTAGCGGGGGGGCCCATGAGCAGTTCTTC; cdr3_aa: CASSLPTSGGAHEQFF; d_call: TRBD2; clone_size: few; v_call: TRBV5-4; j_call: TRBJ2-1
cdr3_nt: TGCGCCAGCAGCTCGGACAGGGTCTACGAGCAGTACTTC; cdr3_aa: CASSSDRVYEQYF; d_call: TRBD1; clone_size: NA; v_call: TRBV5-1; j_call: TRBJ2-7
cdr3_nt: TGTGCCAGCAGTGGTCAGATACAAGAGACCCAGTACTTC; cdr3_aa: CASSGQIQETQYF; d_call: NA; clone_size: NA; v_call: TRBV2; j_call: TRBJ2-5
cdr3_nt: TGCAGCGTTGACGGGACAGGGTGGCAAGAGACCCAGTACTTC; cdr3_aa: CSVDGTGWQETQYF; d_call: TRBD1; clone_size: few; v_call: TRBV29-1; j_call: TRBJ2-5
cdr3_nt: TGTGCCAGCAGCTTATACCCGGGGGATGAAAAACTGTTTTTT; cdr3_aa: CASSLYPGDEKLFF; d_call: NA; clone_size: NA; v_call: TRBV7-2; j_call: TRBJ1-4
cdr3_nt: TGCGCCAGCGGCGGGGGAACCACCGGGGAGCTGTTTTTT; cdr3_aa: CASGGGTTGELFF; d_call: TRBD2; clone_size: NA; v_call: TRBV5-1; j_call: TRBJ2-2
cdr3_nt: TGTGCCAGCAGGGGCCCCTATGAGCAGTTCTTC; cdr3_aa: CASRGPYEQFF; d_call: NA; clone_size: few; v_call: TRBV6-5; j_call: TRBJ2-1
cdr3_nt: TGTGCCAGCACCCAGAGACCTAGCGGGGGACACAACACAGATACGCAGTATTTT; cdr3_aa: CASTQRPSGGHNTDTQYF; d_call: TRBD2; clone_size: NA; v_call: TRBV5-5; j_call: TRBJ2-3
cdr3_nt: TGTGCCACCAGCAGAGATTTGGGCAGATACAATGAGCAGTTCTTC; cdr3_aa: CATSRDLGRYNEQFF; d_call: NA; clone_size: NA; v_call: TRBV15; j_call: TRBJ2-1
cdr3_nt: TGTGCCAGCAGTGAACAACTAGCGGAAGGGGGGACCCAGTACTTC; cdr3_aa: CASSEQLAEGGTQYF; d_call: TRBD2; clone_size: NA; v_call: TRBV6-1; j_call: TRBJ2-5
cdr3_nt: TGTCCCAGCAGCCGTAACACTGAAGCTTTCTTT; cdr3_aa: CPSSRNTEAFF; d_call: NA; clone_size: NA; v_call: TRBV7-9; j_call: TRBJ1-1